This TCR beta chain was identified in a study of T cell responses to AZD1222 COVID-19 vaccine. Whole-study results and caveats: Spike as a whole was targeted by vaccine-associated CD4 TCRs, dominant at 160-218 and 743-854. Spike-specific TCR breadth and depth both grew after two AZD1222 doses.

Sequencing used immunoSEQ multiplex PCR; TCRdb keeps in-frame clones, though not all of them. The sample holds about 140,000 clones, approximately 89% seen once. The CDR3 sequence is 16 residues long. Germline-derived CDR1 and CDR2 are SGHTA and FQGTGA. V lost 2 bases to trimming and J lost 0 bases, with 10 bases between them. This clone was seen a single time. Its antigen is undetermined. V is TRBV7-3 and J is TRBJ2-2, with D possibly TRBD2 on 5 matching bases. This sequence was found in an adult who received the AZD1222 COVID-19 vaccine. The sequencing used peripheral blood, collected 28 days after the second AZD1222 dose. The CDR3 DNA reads TGTGCCAGCAGCTTAGGAGGTCCCGCGAACACCGGGGAGCTGTTTTTT. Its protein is CASSLGGPANTGELFF.